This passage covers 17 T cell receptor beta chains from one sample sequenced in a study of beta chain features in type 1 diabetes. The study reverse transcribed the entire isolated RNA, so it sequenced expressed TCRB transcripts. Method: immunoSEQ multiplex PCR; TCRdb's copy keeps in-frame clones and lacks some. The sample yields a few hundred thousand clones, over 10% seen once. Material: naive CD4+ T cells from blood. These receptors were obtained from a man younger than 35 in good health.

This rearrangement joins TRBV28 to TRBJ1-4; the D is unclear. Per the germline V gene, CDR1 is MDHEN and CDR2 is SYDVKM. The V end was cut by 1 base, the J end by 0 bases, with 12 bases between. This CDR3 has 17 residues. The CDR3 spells CASSLSFRYATNEKLFF. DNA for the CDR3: TGTGCCAGCAGTTTATCATTCCGCTATGCAACTAATGAAAAACTGTTTTTT.

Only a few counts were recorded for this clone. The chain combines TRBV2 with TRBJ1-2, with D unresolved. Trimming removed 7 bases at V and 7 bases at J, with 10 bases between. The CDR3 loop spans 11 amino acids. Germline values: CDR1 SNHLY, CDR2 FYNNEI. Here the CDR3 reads CASMEPGGYTF. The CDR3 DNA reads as TGTGCCAGCATGGAGCCCGGTGGCTACACCTTC.

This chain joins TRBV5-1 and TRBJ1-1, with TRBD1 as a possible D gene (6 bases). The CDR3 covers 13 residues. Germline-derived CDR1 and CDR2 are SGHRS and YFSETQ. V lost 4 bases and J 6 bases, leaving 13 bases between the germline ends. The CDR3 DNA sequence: TGCGCCAGCAGCGAAGTGTGGACAGCTGAAGCTTTCTTT. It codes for CASSEVWTAEAFF.

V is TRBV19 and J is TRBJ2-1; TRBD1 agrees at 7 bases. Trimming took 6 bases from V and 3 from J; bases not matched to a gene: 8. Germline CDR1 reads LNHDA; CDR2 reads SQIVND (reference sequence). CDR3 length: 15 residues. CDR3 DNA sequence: TGTGCCAGTAGCCGTGACAGGGAGAACTACAATGAGCAGTTCTTC. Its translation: CASSRDRENYNEQFF. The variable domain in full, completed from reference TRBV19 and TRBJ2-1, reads DGGITQSPKYLFRKEGQNVTLSCEQNLNHDAMYWYRQDPGQGLRLIYYSQIVNDFQKGDIAEGYSVSREKKESFPLTVTSAQKNPTAFYLCASSRDRENYNEQFFGPGTRLTVL.

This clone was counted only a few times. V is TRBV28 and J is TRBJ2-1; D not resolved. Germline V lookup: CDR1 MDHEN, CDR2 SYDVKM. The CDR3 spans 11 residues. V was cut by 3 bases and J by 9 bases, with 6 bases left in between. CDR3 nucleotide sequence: TGTGCCAGCAGTTTGTGGAGTGAGCAGTTCTTC. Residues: CASSLWSEQFF.

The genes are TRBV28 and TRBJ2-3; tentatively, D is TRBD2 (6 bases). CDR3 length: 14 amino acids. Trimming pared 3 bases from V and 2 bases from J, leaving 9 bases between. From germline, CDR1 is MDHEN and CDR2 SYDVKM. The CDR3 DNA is TGTGCCAGCAGTTTTAGCGGAGCCACAGATACGCAGTATTTT. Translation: CASSFSGATDTQYF.

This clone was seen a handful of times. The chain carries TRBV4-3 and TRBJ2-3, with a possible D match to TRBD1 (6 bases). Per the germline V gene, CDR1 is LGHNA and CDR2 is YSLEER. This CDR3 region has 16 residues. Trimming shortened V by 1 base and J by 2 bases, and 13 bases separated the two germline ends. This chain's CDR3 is CASSQGTARPTDTQYF. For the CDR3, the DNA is TGCGCCAGCAGCCAAGGGACAGCGCGACCCACAGATACGCAGTATTTT.

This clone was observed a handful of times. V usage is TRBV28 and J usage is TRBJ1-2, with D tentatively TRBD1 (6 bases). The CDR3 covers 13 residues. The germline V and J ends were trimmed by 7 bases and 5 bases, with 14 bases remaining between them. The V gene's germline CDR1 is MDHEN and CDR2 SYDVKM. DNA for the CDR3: TGTGCCAGCACCCAGGACAGCGCGTATGGCTACACCTTC. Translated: CASTQDSAYGYTF.

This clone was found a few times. The CDR3 region has the DNA TGTGCCAGCAGAGAGCCGGGACATAAGGACGAGCAGTACTTC. Protein sequence: CASREPGHKDEQYF. This chain links TRBV27 with TRBJ2-7; TRBD1 is a possible D gene (6 bases). Trimming shortened V by 6 bases and J by 5 bases, and 17 bases separated the two germline ends. Germline CDR1 reads MNHEY; CDR2 reads SMNVEV (reference sequence). The CDR3 extends over 14 amino acids.

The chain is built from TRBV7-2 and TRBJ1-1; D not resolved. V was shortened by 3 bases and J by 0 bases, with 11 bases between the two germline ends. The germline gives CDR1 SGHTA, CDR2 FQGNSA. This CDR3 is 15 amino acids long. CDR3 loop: CASSFSHSLNTEAFF. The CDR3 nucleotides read TGTGCCAGCAGCTTCTCCCACAGCCTGAACACTGAAGCTTTCTTT.

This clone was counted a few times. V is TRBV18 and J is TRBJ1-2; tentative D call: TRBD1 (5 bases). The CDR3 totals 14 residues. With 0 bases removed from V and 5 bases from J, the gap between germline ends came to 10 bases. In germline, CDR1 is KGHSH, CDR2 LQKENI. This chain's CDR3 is CASSPPRQLYGYTF. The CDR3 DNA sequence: TGTGCCAGCTCACCACCGCGACAGCTGTATGGCTACACCTTC.

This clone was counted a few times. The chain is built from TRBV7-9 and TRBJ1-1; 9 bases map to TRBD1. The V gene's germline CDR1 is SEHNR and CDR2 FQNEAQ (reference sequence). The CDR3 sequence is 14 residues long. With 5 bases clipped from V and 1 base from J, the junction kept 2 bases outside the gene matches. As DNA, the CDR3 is TGTGCCAGCAGCGTGGGACAGGGGAACACTGAAGCTTTCTTT. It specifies CASSVGQGNTEAFF.

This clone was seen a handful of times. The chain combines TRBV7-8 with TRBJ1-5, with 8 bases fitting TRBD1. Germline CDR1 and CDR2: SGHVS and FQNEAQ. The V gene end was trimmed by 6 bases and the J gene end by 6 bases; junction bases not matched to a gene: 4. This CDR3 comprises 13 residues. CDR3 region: CASSGQGTQPQHF. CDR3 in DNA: TGTGCCAGCAGTGGACAGGGCACTCAGCCCCAGCATTTT.

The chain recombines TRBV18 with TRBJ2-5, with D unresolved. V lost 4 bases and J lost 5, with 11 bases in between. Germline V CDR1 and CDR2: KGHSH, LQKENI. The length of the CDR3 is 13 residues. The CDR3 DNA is TGTGCCAGCTCACGACGACAAGAGGAGACCCAGTACTTC. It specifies CASSRRQEETQYF. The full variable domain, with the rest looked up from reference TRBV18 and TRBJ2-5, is NAGVMQNPRHLVRRRGQEARLRCSPMKGHSHVYWYRQLPEEGLKFMVYLQKENIIDESGMPKERFSAEFPKEGPSILRIQQVVRGDSAAYFCASSRRQEETQYFGPGTRLLVL.

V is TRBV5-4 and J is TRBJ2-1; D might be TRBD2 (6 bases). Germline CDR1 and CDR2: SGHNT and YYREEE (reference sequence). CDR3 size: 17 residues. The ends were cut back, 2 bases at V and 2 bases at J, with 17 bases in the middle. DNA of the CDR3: TGTGCCAGCAGCTTAGGACCTCAGCGGGCCGCCTACAATGAGCAGTTCTTC. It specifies CASSLGPQRAAYNEQFF.

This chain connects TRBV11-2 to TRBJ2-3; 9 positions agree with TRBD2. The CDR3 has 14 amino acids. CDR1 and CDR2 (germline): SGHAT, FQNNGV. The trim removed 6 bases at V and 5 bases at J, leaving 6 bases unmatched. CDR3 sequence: CASRTGLAIDTQYF. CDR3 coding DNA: TGTGCCAGCAGGACTGGACTAGCGATAGATACGCAGTATTTT. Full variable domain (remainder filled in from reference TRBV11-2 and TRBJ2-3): EAGVAQSPRYKIIEKRQSVAFWCNPISGHATLYWYQQILGQGPKLLIQFQNNGVVDDSQLPKDRFSAERLKGVDSTLKIQPAKLEDSAVYLCASRTGLAIDTQYFGPGTRLTVL.

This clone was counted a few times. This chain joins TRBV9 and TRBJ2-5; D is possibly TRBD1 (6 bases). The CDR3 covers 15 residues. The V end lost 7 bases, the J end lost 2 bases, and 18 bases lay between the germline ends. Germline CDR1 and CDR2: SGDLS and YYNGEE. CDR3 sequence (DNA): TGTGCCAGCGGAGAACAGGGATGGGCGCAAGAGACCCAGTACTTC. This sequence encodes CASGEQGWAQETQYF.